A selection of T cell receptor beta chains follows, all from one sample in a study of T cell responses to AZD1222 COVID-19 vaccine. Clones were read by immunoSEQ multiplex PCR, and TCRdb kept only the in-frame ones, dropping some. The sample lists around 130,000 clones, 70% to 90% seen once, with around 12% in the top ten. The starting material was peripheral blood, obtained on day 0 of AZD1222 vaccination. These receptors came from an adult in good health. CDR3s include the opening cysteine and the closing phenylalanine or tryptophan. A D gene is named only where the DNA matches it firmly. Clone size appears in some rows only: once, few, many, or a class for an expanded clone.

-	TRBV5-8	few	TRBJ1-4	TGTGCCAGCAGCTTGCTGGTCAGCCGAAAAGGAAATGAAAAACTGTTTTTT	CASSLLVSRKGNEKLFF
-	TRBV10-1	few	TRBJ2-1	TGCGCCAGCAGTCGGACATCCAGCTCCTACAATGAGCAGTTCTTC	CASSRTSSSYNEQFF
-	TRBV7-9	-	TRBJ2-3	TGTGCCAGCAGCTTAGGAGGGTACACAGATACGCAGTATTTT	CASSLGGYTDTQYF
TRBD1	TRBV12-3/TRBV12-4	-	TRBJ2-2	TGTGCCAGCAGCGGACAGGGAACCGGGGAGCTGTTTTTT	CASSGQGTGELFF
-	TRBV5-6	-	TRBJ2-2	TGTGCCAGCAGCTGGGGGACGAAGAGGCCCGGGGAGCTGTTTTTT	CASSWGTKRPGELFF
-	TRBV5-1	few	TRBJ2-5	TGCGCCAGCAGCTCGCAGGGGAAAGAGACCCAGTACTTC	CASSSQGKETQYF
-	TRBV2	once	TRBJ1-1	TGTGCCAGCAGGGGTCTAGGGGGAGGGAACACTGAAGCTTTCTTT	CASRGLGGGNTEAFF
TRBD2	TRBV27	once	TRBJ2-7	TGTGCCAGCAGTTTATTTAACCCGGGGGGTGAGCAGTACTTC	CASSLFNPGGEQYF
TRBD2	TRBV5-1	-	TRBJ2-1	TGCGCCAGCAGCTATAGCGGGAGGAATGAGCAGTTCTTC	CASSYSGRNEQFF
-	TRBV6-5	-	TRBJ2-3	TGTGCCAGCACCCTAGGGCCAGGGGGGCATACGCAGTATTTT	CASTLGPGGHTQYF
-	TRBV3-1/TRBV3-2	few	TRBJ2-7	TGTGCCAGCAGCTCCCAGTACTTC	CASSSQYF
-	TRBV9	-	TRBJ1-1	TGTGCCAGCAGCGTAGCCAGTGAGAACACTGAAGCTTTCTTT	CASSVASENTEAFF
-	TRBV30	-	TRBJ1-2	TGTGCCTGGAGTCCCTACAGGGCTACCTACACCTTC	CAWSPYRATYTF
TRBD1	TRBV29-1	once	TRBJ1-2	TGCAGCGTTGAGCCTAGGGACAGAAATAACTATGGCTACACCTTC	CSVEPRDRNNYGYTF
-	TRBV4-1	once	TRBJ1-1	TGCGCCAGCAGCCAAGGCGCGCATCGTAACATGAACACTGAAGCTTTCTTT	CASSQGAHRNMNTEAFF
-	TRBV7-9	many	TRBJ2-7	TGTGCCAGCAGCTTACACGCCTACGAGCAGTACTTC	CASSLHAYEQYF
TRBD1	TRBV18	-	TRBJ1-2	TGTGCCAGCTCACCAAACGGACAGGGGGATGGCTACACCTTC	CASSPNGQGDGYTF
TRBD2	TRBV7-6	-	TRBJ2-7	TGTGCCAGCAGCTTAGGAGGGACTAGCGGGACCTACGAGCAGTACTTC	CASSLGGTSGTYEQYF
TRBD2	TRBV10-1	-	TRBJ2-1	TGCGCCAGCAGTGAGCCGGGACTAGCGGAGCAGTTCTTC	CASSEPGLAEQFF
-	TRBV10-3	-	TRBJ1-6	TGTGCCATCAACTCGGGGGGGGCCGAGTCCTATAATTCACCCCTCCACTTT	CAINSGGAESYNSPLHF
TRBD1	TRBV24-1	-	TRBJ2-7	TGTGCCACCAGTGCTTCCGGGACAGGGGCCGGGGAGCAGTACTTC	CATSASGTGAGEQYF
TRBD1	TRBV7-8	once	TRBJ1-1	TGTGCCAGCAGCCCGGGACAGGGGGCGAGAACTGAAGCTTTCTTT	CASSPGQGARTEAFF
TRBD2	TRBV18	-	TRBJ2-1	TGTGCCAGCTCACCATACACTAGCGGTAACAATGAGCAGTTCTTC	CASSPYTSGNNEQFF
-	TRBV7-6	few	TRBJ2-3	TGTGCCAGCAGCTCCGGGACTTCCCTTAGCACAGATACGCAGTATTTT	CASSSGTSLSTDTQYF
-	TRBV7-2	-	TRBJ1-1	TGTGCCAGCAGCTCAGGACAGTCCACTGAAGCTTTCTTT	CASSSGQSTEAFF
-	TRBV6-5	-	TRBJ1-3	TGTGCCAGCAGTCGAAGCTCTAGCTCTGGAAACACCATATATTTT	CASSRSSSSGNTIYF
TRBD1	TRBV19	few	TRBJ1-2	TGTGCCAGTAGTAGGGGGACAGCGGCGAACTATGGCTACACCTTC	CASSRGTAANYGYTF
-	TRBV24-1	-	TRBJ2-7	TGTGCCACCAGTGTGGGCGGGACCGACGAGCAGTACTTC	CATSVGGTDEQYF
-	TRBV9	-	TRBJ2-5	TGTGCCAGCAGCGCCCGGGGGATAGTCGCTGAGACCCAGTACTTC	CASSARGIVAETQYF
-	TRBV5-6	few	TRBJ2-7	TGTGCCAGCAGCTTTCGCCTCTTGGACTCCTACGAGCAGTACTTC	CASSFRLLDSYEQYF
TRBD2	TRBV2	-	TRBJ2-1	TGTGCCAGCAGTGAAGCCAGCGGGGAACGCCAGTTCTTC	CASSEASGERQFF
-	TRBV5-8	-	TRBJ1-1	TGTGCCAGCAGCTTGGTCGGATTCGGTGAAGCTTTCTTT	CASSLVGFGEAFF
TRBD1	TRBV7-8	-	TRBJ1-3	TGTGCCAGCCTGAAGGGACAGGGGGCGCAGAGGAACACCATATATTTT	CASLKGQGAQRNTIYF
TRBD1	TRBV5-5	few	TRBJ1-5	TGTGCCAGCAGCTTGAGTACAGGGGGTCAGCCCCAGCATTTT	CASSLSTGGQPQHF
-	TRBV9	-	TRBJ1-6	TGTGCCAGCAGCACCGGACACAGCTCCTATAATTCACCCCTCCACTTT	CASSTGHSSYNSPLHF
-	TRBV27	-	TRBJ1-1	TGTGCCAGCAGTTTATCTGTAGGAAAATACACTGAAGCTTTCTTT	CASSLSVGKYTEAFF
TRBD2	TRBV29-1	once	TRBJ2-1	TGCAGCGTTGAAAAAAGAAGAATAGGACTAGCGGGGGGAATTAGGGATGAGCAGTTCTTC	CSVEKRRIGLAGGIRDEQFF
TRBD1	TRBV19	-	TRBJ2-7	TGTGCCAGTAGTACCCGACAGGGGGCCTACGAGCAGTACTTC	CASSTRQGAYEQYF
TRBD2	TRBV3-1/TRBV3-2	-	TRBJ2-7	TGTGCCAGCAGCCTGACTAGCCCACCCTACGAGCAGTACTTC	CASSLTSPPYEQYF
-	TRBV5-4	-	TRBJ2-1	TGTGCCAGCAGCCAACACAGGAGTGAGCAGTTCTTC	CASSQHRSEQFF
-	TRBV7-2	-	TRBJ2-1	TGTGCCAGCAGCTTATGGCCGGGGGCTGGCGTTGAGCAGTTCTTC	CASSLWPGAGVEQFF
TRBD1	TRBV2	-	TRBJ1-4	TGTGCCAGCAGTTACGACAGGGGGCCGCTATATGAAAAACTGTTTTTT	CASSYDRGPLYEKLFF
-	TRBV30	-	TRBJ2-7	TGTGCCTGGAGTCGGACTGCGAACGAGCAGTACTTC	CAWSRTANEQYF
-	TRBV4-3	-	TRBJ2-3	TGCGCCAGCAGCCGGGGGACGGCGAAGGATACGCAGTATTTT	CASSRGTAKDTQYF
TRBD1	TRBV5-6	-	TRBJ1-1	TGTGCCAGCAGCTCCCCTTGGGACAGAGAAGCTTTCTTT	CASSSPWDREAFF
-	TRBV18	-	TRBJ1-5	TGTGCCAGCTCACCACGGGAAGACAATCAGCCCCAGCATTTT	CASSPREDNQPQHF
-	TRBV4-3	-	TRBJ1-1	TGCGCCAGCAGCCAAGCAGGGGCCCGCACTGAAGCTTTCTTT	CASSQAGARTEAFF
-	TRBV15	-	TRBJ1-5	TGTGCCACCAGCAGATCCCCGGGACGTGATCAGCCCCAGCATTTT	CATSRSPGRDQPQHF
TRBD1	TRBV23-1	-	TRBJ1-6	TGCGCCAGCAGTCTATTTATTACCGGGACAGGAACGGACTCACCCCTCCACTTT	CASSLFITGTGTDSPLHF
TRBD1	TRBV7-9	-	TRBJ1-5	TGTGCCAGCAGCTCACAGGGGGATCAGCCCCAGCATTTT	CASSSQGDQPQHF
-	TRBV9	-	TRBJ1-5	TGTGCCAGCAGCGGGGGGCAGGCTCAGCCCCAGCATTTT	CASSGGQAQPQHF
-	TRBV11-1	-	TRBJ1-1	TGTGCCAGCAGCTTACTCCAGGGCCGACTCTCCACTGAAGCTTTCTTT	CASSLLQGRLSTEAFF
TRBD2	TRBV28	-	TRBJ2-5	TGTGCCAGCAGTTCGGGACTAGCGGGAGGGCCCGGAGGACAGGAGACCCAGTACTTC	CASSSGLAGGPGGQETQYF
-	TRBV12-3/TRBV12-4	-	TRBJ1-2	TGTGCCAGCAGTTTAAGTATTAGGTATGGCTACACCTTC	CASSLSIRYGYTF
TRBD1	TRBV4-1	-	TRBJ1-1	TGCGCCAGCAGCCTAAGCCCGGGACAGATTTACACTGAAGCTTTCTTT	CASSLSPGQIYTEAFF
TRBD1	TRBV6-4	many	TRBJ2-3	TGTGCCAGCAGTGACGGGACAGGGAGCACAGATACGCAGTATTTT	CASSDGTGSTDTQYF
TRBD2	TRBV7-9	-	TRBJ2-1	TGTGCCAGCAGCTTCGGGACTAGCGGGAGTGATGAGCAGTTCTTC	CASSFGTSGSDEQFF